This TCR beta chain was documented in a study of cytomegalovirus exposure and HLA in healthy donors. V was shortened by 3 bases and J by 4 bases, with 18 bases between the two germline ends. The CDR3 length is 16 residues. Germline V lookup: CDR1 SGDLS, CDR2 YYNGEE. Study-level findings and limits: A later analysis showed TCR association rates differing by HLA locus, peaking at DRB1 and lowest at HLA-C.

A multiplex PCR was run with 60 Vbeta primers and 13 Jbeta primers. Assay: immunoSEQ multiplex PCR; the TCRdb copy retains only in-frame clones and omits some. There are some 120,000 clones in the sample; 81% occur only once, and about 2% lies in the top ten. A note on this clone: Its antigen remains unidentified.

This receptor was taken from a man aged 18 to 30 in good health and CMV-seronegative. V is TRBV9 and J is TRBJ2-3, with D perhaps TRBD2 (6 bases). Sequencing input: PBMCs. This CDR3 reads CASSGRKGTGADTQYF. The CDR3, as DNA: TGTGCCAGCAGCGGACGAAAGGGGACGGGGGCAGATACGCAGTATTTT.